This T cell receptor (beta chain) was found in a study of blood T cell repertoires in COVID-19. In the study overall: From the United States, Italy and Spain came samples of acute and convalescent COVID-19.

Per the original data handling: It was from reference gene primer amplification that nucleated cell counts were estimated. TCRdb's copy holds only in-frame clones and misses some; the assay was immunoSEQ multiplex PCR. That table supplies the V and J calls and clone size; D and trimming were determined from the DNA. This sample has 150,000 to 200,000 clones, with about 85% found just once. Input material: peripheral blood. This receptor was obtained from a woman of 80 years or more in a cohort sampled during active or convalescent COVID-19.

In nucleotides, the CDR3 is TGTGCCAGCAGCTTGGGTTTGGGGGCGCTACAGCCCCAGCATTTT. Amino acid sequence: CASSLGLGALQPQHF. The chain carries TRBV5-6 and TRBJ1-5; possibly TRBD1 for D (6 bases). CDR1 SGHDT and CDR2 YYEEEE come from the germline V gene. The CDR3 length is 15 residues. V was trimmed by 0 bases and J by 7 bases, leaving 14 bases between them.